The sequence of this TCR beta chain was determined in a study of cytomegalovirus exposure and HLA in healthy donors (dated by TCRdb to between 2016 and 2019). General notes on the study: According to an earlier analysis of 587 of the donors, about 179 million T cells yielded 117 million unique TCR beta sequences and about 280 Gb of sequence data. Roughly 310 gigabases of sequencing data and 70 million to 100 million unique TCR sequences were included in an early release covering 550 to 650 HLA-typed donors. Of the roughly 400 genotyped donors, 65% to 90% fell in the genetic ancestry cluster associated with self-reported Caucasian donors. The study aimed to test whether signatures of past pathogen exposure could be identified by cataloging public T cell receptors. The study profiled the T cell repertoires of hundreds of subjects by immunosequencing and related them to cytomegalovirus serostatus. In addition to the first cohort of around 670 subjects, a separate validation cohort of 120 different subjects was used. To predict cytomegalovirus infection status, the study brought together high-throughput TCR immunosequencing, statistical association of individual TCRs with disease status, and machine learning. To study patterns of TCR occurrence, a later analysis re-analyzed previously published TCR beta repertoires from 600 to 750 donors and added high-resolution HLA genotyping. Rather than drawing on any new phenotypic data, the later analysis identified candidate immune exposures from TCR beta sequences and the way those sequences occurred across donors. To decide whether each TCR beta V gene segment behaved as functional or pseudogenic, an earlier analysis of fewer than 750 of the donors relied on high-throughput TCR beta sequencing. Alongside the repertoire data, information on donor age, sex, ethnicity and CMV serostatus was compiled. In a later genetic analysis, genome-wide SNP genotypes for 398 of the 666 donors were used, and that subset was treated as a discovery cohort. Every discovery cohort repertoire had been produced on one sequencing platform. HLA typing covered class I and class II loci at four-digit resolution. Typing coverage varied by locus: roughly 629-630 donors for A, B, C, DRB1 and DQB1; approximately 520 for DQA1; over 600 for DPA1; some 470 for DPB1. Because of strong linkage in the cohort, roughly five DR-DQ haplotypes were treated as single units for association and clustering. Across approximately 420 genotyped donors of the cohort, an average of 235,054 unique TCR beta nucleotide sequences per donor were sequenced, and roughly 17% of those sequences were non-productive. Results the study describes overall, beyond this receptor: In a later analysis, 15,000 to 20,000 TCR beta sequences were associated with specific HLA alleles at a false discovery rate of 0.05. In this cohort, only TCR beta chains were sequenced, and detectable features were limited by the absence of alpha or paired-chain data. The study gave a list of about 170 TCR beta chains associated with cytomegalovirus. Because counts were too low, seventeen rarely observed V segments, including chromosome 9 orphons, were excluded from the earlier analysis of 587 of the donors. Most TCR sequences were seen in very few donors, while some public TCRs were found in many individuals. A later genetic analysis associated a missense DCLRE1C variant with V-gene and J-gene trimming of TCR beta chains, and an independent cohort replicated the association. Linkage disequilibrium might explain the correlated functional status among segregating V segments, but an unknown experimental factor could not be excluded. Some IMGT-functional V segments, including TRBV6-2 and TRBV6-3, could not be distinguished by the 87-base-pair reads and were therefore excluded. In a later analysis, the rate of TCR association differed among HLA loci, with DRB1 alleles having the most associated TCRs and HLA-C alleles having the fewest. Most CMV-associated TCR beta chains appeared to be HLA-restricted in a later analysis, and the HLA associations seemed to be driven largely by CMV exposure. The authors suggested that the approach could potentially be generalized to other disease states and immunological phenotypes. In a later analysis, HLA-associated TCR beta chains showed more clonal expansion and lower generation probabilities than non-associated chains that were equally common. In an earlier analysis of more than 500 of the donors, most TCR beta V segments appeared in productive rearrangements about 87% or about 30% of the time, broadly matching IMGT annotations. When HLA alleles, especially DR and DQ, strongly co-occurred, attributing TCR associations to individual alleles was difficult. A few of the identified cytomegalovirus-associated TCR beta chains were confirmed in vitro to be specific for cytomegalovirus antigens. In a later genetic analysis, fewer N-insertions in productive TCRs were reported among donors in an Asian-associated ancestry cluster than the roughly 700-donor mean. The classifier was reported to diagnose cytomegalovirus status with high specificity and sensitivity in both the original cohort and the validation cohort. A further reported finding was that TCR beta sequences accurately predicted the HLA-A and HLA-B alleles for most subjects in the first cohort. HLA typing was unavailable for some donors at each locus, so association tests used only the typed subset. A group of highly shared sequence variants was considered likely to be a technical artifact of the sequencing pipeline. In a later analysis, several top co-occurrence clusters were reported to appear linked to parvovirus B19, influenza, CMV and Epstein-Barr virus. For the cohort, immune exposure information was limited to CMV serostatus. The presence/absence analyses assumed that sequencing depth was roughly uniform across donors, and that assumption may not be true.

Preparation of the library involved the immunoSEQ multiplex PCR assay. For the multiplex PCR, a mixture combining 60 forward primers for TCR Vbeta segments and 13 reverse primers for TCR Jbeta segments was used. The CDR3 region of rearranged TCR beta genes was amplified from genomic DNA by a multiplex PCR assay. On the Illumina HiSeq System, the amplified TCR beta libraries were sequenced as 87-base-pair reads. The source study handled its data this way. A later analysis counted around 72 million unique TCR beta chains across the 666 repertoires, and roughly 10 million of these chains were shared by at least two donors. Raw reads were error-corrected and collapsed into unique sequences by a nearest-neighbor algorithm in which closely related sequences were merged to remove PCR and sequencing errors. Alignment of CDR3 sequences to IMGT reference sequences was used to assign V, D and J gene segments. For a sequence to be retained, a match of at least six nucleotides was required to both a V gene segment and a J gene segment. A rearrangement counted as productive if the CDR3 had no stop codons and remained in frame with V and J, and every other rearrangement counted as non-productive. CDR3 was defined according to IMGT convention as the region running from the second conserved V-encoded cysteine to the conserved J-encoded phenylalanine. The earlier analysis of some 540 of the donors excluded any sequence lacking an unambiguous match to a single V gene segment. An earlier analysis of approximately 590 of the donors classified V segments as functional when productive rearrangements were above 56.7% and as segregating when the standard deviation between donors was above 5%. To diagnose cytomegalovirus status from the catalog of TCR beta chain sequences, a statistical classification framework was built. A later analysis assigned V and J genes by comparing TCR nucleotide sequences with IMGT/GENE-DB human TR gene sequences. Using the TCRdist pipeline, a later analysis assigned CDR3 sequences along with most-parsimonious VDJ recombination scenarios. In a later analysis, each TCR beta chain was defined by its CDR3 amino acid sequence together with its V-gene family, and reads lacking a unique V-gene family were excluded. A later analysis removed roughly 590 highly shared, low-generation-probability nucleotide sequences to deal with suspected cross-contamination and a sequencing artifact. For each public chain, a later analysis derived a clonal expansion index from normalized ranks of inferred template counts within each repertoire. A later analysis computed generation probabilities with a VDJ recombination model fitted to out-of-frame rearrangements, and checked the results against IGoR. In a later analysis, TCR-TCR, TCR-HLA and TCR-CMV co-occurrence was scored with hypergeometric tests, and a repertoire-size bias correction was applied to TCR pairs. In a later analysis, false discovery rates were estimated by permuting HLA or CMV assignments 20 times. In a later analysis, co-occurring TCRs were grouped using DBSCAN, with TCRdist sequence similarity added in when clustering inside HLA-allele-positive subsets. For co-occurrence clustering, repertoires with fewer than 30,000 or more than 120,000 public chains were excluded, along with 4 to 6 repertoires with anomalous nucleotide sharing. The immuneACCESS repertoire file appears here via TCRdb, limited to in-frame rearrangements. These files lack a portion of the clones; in checked studies, under half of the deficit traces to unresolved V genes, and the cause of the others is not known. From that table come the V and J calls and clone size; the DNA was used to work out D and trimming. This sample holds approximately 150,000 clones; 80% were observed only once. About 4.4% of the sample is taken by the ten largest.

The CDR3 has 16 amino acids, counting the end cysteine and phenylalanine. Here the CDR3 DNA is all that survives: 48 bases in frame from base 1. CDR1 ENHRY and CDR2 SYGVKD were looked up in the germline V gene. V is trimmed back by 4 bases and J by 0 bases, and the junction contains 7 bases that no gene match accounts for. Comment on this clone: The target of this receptor is not known. Within one base of it there is no much larger clone, and no base qualities were kept.

In total, 600 or so healthy bone marrow donors made up the cohort. All cohort members were sampled while nominally healthy, although unrecorded immune exposures were likely present. The donor tested CMV seronegative, placing the donor among the 350 to 400 seronegative members of the cohort. Each donor provided a peripheral blood sample, and peripheral blood mononuclear cells were used for TCR beta sequencing. Genomic DNA was extracted from the blood cell samples with the Qiagen DNeasy Blood Extraction Kit. The clonotype comes from a man between 40 and 49 years old in good health and CMV-seronegative. Input material: PBMCs. Recombination connected TRBV10-3 to TRBJ2-7; 9 central bases correspond to TRBD1. The CDR3 corresponds to CAISATGTGSSYEQYF. In nucleotide form, the sequence is TGTGCCATCAGTGCTACCGGGACAGGGAGCTCCTACGAGCAGTACTTC.